The rows below give T cell receptor beta chains drawn from one sample of a study of blood T cells in healthy people across ages. TCRdb called the 5' RACE reads again in MiXCR, with one record for every CDR3 protein. The sample contains 1,500,000 or so distinct CDR3 sequences, about 42% of which appear only once. Sequenced input: blood. These TCRs come from a woman under 30 in good health. Each CDR3 is given with its conserved first and last residue. A D gene is named only where the DNA matches it firmly. Where a row states a size, it is once, few, many or the class of an expanded clone; other rows omit it.

CDR3aa: CSVNGVTEAFF; CDR3nt: TGCAGCGTTAATGGAGTCACTGAAGCTTTCTTT; d_gene: -; j_gene: TRBJ1-1; abundance: few; v_gene: TRBV29-1; len: 11
CDR3aa: CASSSSGRYNEQYF; CDR3nt: TGCGCCAGCAGCTCTAGCGGTCGCTACAATGAGCAGTACTTC; d_gene: TRBD2; j_gene: TRBJ2-7; abundance: -; v_gene: TRBV5-1; len: 14
CDR3aa: CASRQNPDYEQYF; CDR3nt: TGCGCCAGCAGACAGAATCCTGACTACGAGCAGTACTTC; d_gene: -; j_gene: TRBJ2-7; abundance: few; v_gene: TRBV5-1; len: 13
CDR3aa: CSVYSYNEQFF; CDR3nt: TGCAGCGTTTATTCCTACAATGAGCAGTTCTTC; d_gene: -; j_gene: TRBJ2-1; abundance: few; v_gene: TRBV29-1; len: 11
CDR3aa: CSARFRQGSNQPQHF; CDR3nt: TGCAGTGCTAGATTTCGACAGGGCAGCAATCAGCCCCAGCATTTT; d_gene: TRBD1; j_gene: TRBJ1-5; abundance: few; v_gene: TRBV20-1; len: 15
CDR3aa: CASSQDLMGYGYTF; CDR3nt: TGTGCCAGCAGCCAAGATCTCATGGGCTATGGCTACACCTTC; d_gene: -; j_gene: TRBJ1-2; abundance: few; v_gene: TRBV4-2; len: 14
CDR3aa: CASSFPGGPRNSGNTIYF; CDR3nt: TGTGCCAGCAGCTTCCCGGGTGGGCCCCGCAACTCTGGAAACACCATATATTTT; d_gene: -; j_gene: TRBJ1-3; abundance: -; v_gene: TRBV7-9; len: 18
CDR3aa: CASSLGAGGEDGYTF; CDR3nt: TGTGCCAGCAGCTTAGGAGCGGGAGGGGAGGATGGCTACACCTTC; d_gene: -; j_gene: TRBJ1-2; abundance: -; v_gene: TRBV7-8; len: 15
CDR3aa: CAGSDFRGGNEQYF; CDR3nt: TGTGCCGGCAGTGATTTCCGAGGGGGGAACGAGCAGTACTTC; d_gene: -; j_gene: TRBJ2-7; abundance: -; v_gene: TRBV2; len: 14
CDR3aa: CASSAALGGETQYF; CDR3nt: TGTGCCAGCAGCGCGGCATTAGGGGGAGAGACCCAGTACTTC; d_gene: -; j_gene: TRBJ2-5; abundance: few; v_gene: TRBV21-1; len: 14
CDR3aa: CATSDTWGQSNYEQYF; CDR3nt: TGTGCCACCAGTGACACCTGGGGACAGAGCAACTACGAGCAGTACTTC; d_gene: TRBD1; j_gene: TRBJ2-7; abundance: -; v_gene: TRBV24-1; len: 16
CDR3aa: CSVEEAGINTGELFF; CDR3nt: TGCAGCGTTGAAGAGGCAGGGATAAACACCGGGGAGCTGTTTTTT; d_gene: -; j_gene: TRBJ2-2; abundance: -; v_gene: TRBV29-1; len: 15
CDR3aa: CSAVPGATDYEQYF; CDR3nt: TGCAGTGCCGTCCCAGGGGCCACCGACTACGAGCAGTACTTC; d_gene: -; j_gene: TRBJ2-7; abundance: -; v_gene: TRBV20-1; len: 14
CDR3aa: CSARPLEGPYEQYF; CDR3nt: TGCAGTGCTAGACCCCTGGAGGGCCCCTACGAGCAGTACTTC; d_gene: -; j_gene: TRBJ2-7; abundance: -; v_gene: TRBV20-1; len: 14
CDR3aa: CAISEAGAPNQPQHF; CDR3nt: TGTGCCATCAGTGAAGCAGGGGCCCCCAATCAGCCCCAGCATTTT; d_gene: -; j_gene: TRBJ1-5; abundance: few; v_gene: TRBV10-3; len: 15
CDR3aa: CSASTGQDYGYTF; CDR3nt: TGCAGTGCTAGTACAGGGCAGGACTATGGCTACACCTTC; d_gene: -; j_gene: TRBJ1-2; abundance: -; v_gene: TRBV20-1; len: 13
CDR3aa: CASSYSTAVQETQYF; CDR3nt: TGTGCCAGCAGTTACTCGACGGCAGTGCAAGAGACCCAGTACTTC; d_gene: -; j_gene: TRBJ2-5; abundance: -; v_gene: TRBV6-5; len: 15
CDR3aa: CAGFLGSRGGYNEQFF; CDR3nt: TGTGCCGGCTTTTTAGGCTCCCGGGGGGGGTACAATGAGCAGTTCTTC; d_gene: -; j_gene: TRBJ2-1; abundance: -; v_gene: TRBV21-1; len: 16
CDR3aa: CASSQEGDPWNIQYF; CDR3nt: TGTGCCAGCAGCCAAGAAGGGGACCCGTGGAACATTCAGTACTTC; d_gene: -; j_gene: TRBJ2-4; abundance: -; v_gene: TRBV3-1; len: 15
CDR3aa: CASSLMRNGYTF; CDR3nt: TGTGCCAGCAGCTTAATGAGGAATGGCTACACCTTC; d_gene: -; j_gene: TRBJ1-2; abundance: -; v_gene: TRBV7-2; len: 12
CDR3aa: CSASTSGTQQFF; CDR3nt: TGCAGTGCTAGCACTAGCGGAACCCAGCAGTTCTTC; d_gene: TRBD2; j_gene: TRBJ2-1; abundance: once; v_gene: TRBV20-1; len: 12
CDR3aa: CASSDTLNSPLHF; CDR3nt: TGTGCCAGCAGTGACACACTGAATTCACCCCTCCACTTT; d_gene: -; j_gene: TRBJ1-6; abundance: few; v_gene: TRBV6-4; len: 13
CDR3aa: CASSFAGYNQPQHF; CDR3nt: TGTGCCAGCAGTTTCGCAGGGTACAATCAGCCCCAGCATTTT; d_gene: -; j_gene: TRBJ1-5; abundance: -; v_gene: TRBV27; len: 14
CDR3aa: CASSSHGLETQYF; CDR3nt: TGTGCCAGCAGTTCACACGGCCTGGAGACCCAGTACTTC; d_gene: -; j_gene: TRBJ2-5; abundance: -; v_gene: TRBV6-1; len: 13
CDR3aa: CASSQEVEGSRGNEQFF; CDR3nt: TGTGCCAGCAGCCAAGAAGTTGAGGGTAGTAGGGGCAATGAGCAGTTCTTC; d_gene: -; j_gene: TRBJ2-1; abundance: few; v_gene: TRBV4-2; len: 17
CDR3aa: CASSQVRQGKETQYF; CDR3nt: TGTGCCAGCAGCCAAGTTAGACAGGGGAAAGAGACCCAGTACTTC; d_gene: TRBD1; j_gene: TRBJ2-5; abundance: -; v_gene: TRBV4-2; len: 15
CDR3aa: CASGLGGDGQETQYF; CDR3nt: TGTGCTAGTGGTTTGGGGGGCGACGGCCAAGAGACCCAGTACTTC; d_gene: -; j_gene: TRBJ2-5; abundance: -; v_gene: TRBV12-5; len: 15
CDR3aa: CAIRPGGLGNEQFF; CDR3nt: TGTGCCATCAGGCCAGGAGGACTAGGGAATGAGCAGTTCTTC; d_gene: TRBD2; j_gene: TRBJ2-1; abundance: -; v_gene: TRBV10-3; len: 14
CDR3aa: CASSYGLAGVNEQYF; CDR3nt: TGTGCCAGCAGCTACGGACTAGCGGGAGTTAATGAGCAGTACTTC; d_gene: TRBD2; j_gene: TRBJ2-7; abundance: -; v_gene: TRBV7-9; len: 15
CDR3aa: CASSQLGAGGPNTEAFF; CDR3nt: TGCGCCAGCAGCCAACTCGGAGCCGGGGGACCGAACACTGAAGCTTTCTTT; d_gene: -; j_gene: TRBJ1-1; abundance: -; v_gene: TRBV4-1; len: 17
CDR3aa: CASSPRQGEGYGYTF; CDR3nt: TGTGCCAGCAGCCCGAGACAGGGGGAGGGCTATGGCTACACCTTC; d_gene: TRBD1; j_gene: TRBJ1-2; abundance: few; v_gene: TRBV4-2; len: 15
CDR3aa: CASSPGQGKKDTQYF; CDR3nt: TGTGCCAGCAGCCCCGGACAGGGGAAGAAGGATACGCAGTATTTT; d_gene: TRBD1; j_gene: TRBJ2-3; abundance: -; v_gene: TRBV7-3; len: 15
CDR3aa: CARARPAYEQYF; CDR3nt: TGTGCCAGAGCCAGACCAGCCTACGAGCAGTACTTC; d_gene: -; j_gene: TRBJ2-7; abundance: -; v_gene: TRBV19; len: 12
CDR3aa: CASSSPGRENTEAFF; CDR3nt: TGTGCCAGCAGTTCTCCCGGCAGGGAAAACACTGAAGCTTTCTTT; d_gene: -; j_gene: TRBJ1-1; abundance: -; v_gene: TRBV6-2/TRBV6-3; len: 15
CDR3aa: CSASFQEINYGYTF; CDR3nt: TGCAGTGCTAGTTTCCAGGAGATTAACTATGGCTACACCTTC; d_gene: -; j_gene: TRBJ1-2; abundance: -; v_gene: TRBV20-1; len: 14
CDR3aa: CASSQHSTYGYTF; CDR3nt: TGTGCCAGCAGCCAACACAGTACCTATGGCTACACCTTC; d_gene: -; j_gene: TRBJ1-2; abundance: -; v_gene: TRBV7-8; len: 13
CDR3aa: CATSRDRHTQYF; CDR3nt: TGTGCCACCAGCAGAGATCGGCATACGCAGTATTTT; d_gene: -; j_gene: TRBJ2-3; abundance: few; v_gene: TRBV15; len: 12
CDR3aa: CASSYLRGRGNEQYF; CDR3nt: TGTGCCAGCAGTTACCTGAGGGGAAGGGGGAATGAGCAGTACTTC; d_gene: -; j_gene: TRBJ2-5; abundance: once; v_gene: TRBV12-3/TRBV12-4; len: 15
CDR3aa: CASSLVSPSTDTQYF; CDR3nt: TGCGCCAGCAGCTTGGTATCACCTAGCACAGATACGCAGTATTTT; d_gene: -; j_gene: TRBJ2-3; abundance: -; v_gene: TRBV5-1; len: 15
CDR3aa: CASSPPTEGEETQYF; CDR3nt: TGTGCCAGCAGCCCCCCTACGGAAGGGGAAGAGACCCAGTACTTC; d_gene: -; j_gene: TRBJ2-5; abundance: -; v_gene: TRBV11-2; len: 15
CDR3aa: CASSQTHTQYF; CDR3nt: TGTGCCAGCAGTCAGACCCATACGCAGTATTTT; d_gene: -; j_gene: TRBJ2-3; abundance: -; v_gene: TRBV12-3/TRBV12-4; len: 11
CDR3aa: CASSPEYNPNYGYTF; CDR3nt: TGTGCCAGCAGCCCGGAGTACAATCCCAACTATGGCTACACCTTC; d_gene: -; j_gene: TRBJ1-2; abundance: -; v_gene: TRBV11-2; len: 15